The rows below give T cell receptor beta chains drawn from one sample of a study of T cells in Graves' hyperthyroidism and ophthalmopathy. TCRdb reprocessed the multiplex PCR reads with MiXCR, giving one entry per CDR3 protein. The data hold about 600,000 distinct CDR3 sequences, with 13% to 15% observed a single time. Sequencing used blood. The source is a woman between 45 and 65 years old with Graves' ophthalmopathy. Each CDR3 is given with its conserved first and last residue. D genes are given only for firm matches. The listing skips clone size in some rows; elsewhere it reads once, few, many or a size class.

j_call d_call clone_size v_call cdr3_nt cdr3_aa
TRBJ2-1 - few TRBV9 TGTGCCAGCAGCGCCCGTGCCGGGAGCTCCTACAATGAGCAGTTCTTC CASSARAGSSYNEQFF
TRBJ2-5 - many TRBV12-3/TRBV12-4 TGTGCCAGCAGTTTACGTGGGGGGGAGACCCAGTACTTC CASSLRGGETQYF
TRBJ2-5 - many TRBV30 TGTGCCTGGAGTAGCATGAGGGAGACCCAGTACTTC CAWSSMRETQYF
TRBJ2-4 TRBD2 many TRBV7-2 TGTGCCAGCAGCTTAACTAGCGGGAGGGCCAAAAACATTCAGTACTTC CASSLTSGRAKNIQYF
TRBJ1-1 - many TRBV12-5 TGTGCTAGTGGTTTGGGTTCCGCGGGGTACACTGAAGCTTTCTTT CASGLGSAGYTEAFF
TRBJ2-7 - many TRBV12-3/TRBV12-4 TGTGCCAGCAGCACCATCTACGAGCAGTACTTC CASSTIYEQYF
TRBJ2-1 - many TRBV18 TGTGCCAGCTCACCCCGCTCCGAGGCCTCTTACAATGAGCAGTTCTTC CASSPRSEASYNEQFF
TRBJ1-1 - - TRBV19 TGTGCCAGTAGTATTGGCAGAGGTGGTGAAGCTTTCTTT CASSIGRGGEAFF
TRBJ2-1 TRBD2 many TRBV7-6 TGTGCCAGCAGCGCTCACTCACTAGCGGGAGTAGCCTACAATGAGCAGTTCTTC CASSAHSLAGVAYNEQFF
TRBJ1-6 - many TRBV28 TGTGCCAGCAGCCACGAATACTCACCCCTCCACTTT CASSHEYSPLHF
TRBJ1-3 - many TRBV28 TGTGCCAGCAGTCTCCCGCCCGGGACGGCGATCTCTGGAAACACCATATATTTT CASSLPPGTAISGNTIYF
TRBJ1-1 - many TRBV19 TGTGCCAGTAGTATCTCCACGACAGCCATCTCTTTCTTT CASSISTTAISFF
TRBJ2-1 - many TRBV6-2/TRBV6-3 TGTGCCAGCAGTGATAGGGACTCCCGGGGCTACTACAATGAGCAGTTCTTC CASSDRDSRGYYNEQFF
TRBJ1-1 TRBD1 - TRBV12-3/TRBV12-4 TGTGCCAGCAGCCGACAGGGGGCAGGCTCAGACACTGAAGCTTTCTTT CASSRQGAGSDTEAFF
TRBJ2-7 - many TRBV9 TGTGCCAGCAGCGTAGCTCTGTACTCCGAGCAGTACTTC CASSVALYSEQYF
TRBJ1-4 - - TRBV12-3/TRBV12-4 TGTGCCAGCAGTTTAGGAGGAAACAATGAAAAACTGTTTTTT CASSLGGNNEKLFF
TRBJ1-2 TRBD1 many TRBV12-3/TRBV12-4 TGTGCCAGCAGTTCCTGGGACAGGGTCCAAATAATCGGCTACACCTTC CASSSWDRVQIIGYTF
TRBJ1-4 - - TRBV5-6 TGTGCCAGCAGCTGGGATCCCGGCAGGGGTGCTGAAAAACTGTTTTTT CASSWDPGRGAEKLFF
TRBJ1-3 - - TRBV25-1 TGTGCCAGCAGTGTGGGGGGTCTTGGCGGAAACACCATATATTTT CASSVGGLGGNTIYF
TRBJ1-6 - many TRBV7-2 TGTGCCAGCAGCTTAGCCGGAGGGGGAACGAATTCACCCCTCCACTTT CASSLAGGGTNSPLHF
TRBJ2-6 TRBD1 - TRBV13 TGTGCCAGCAGCTTAGAAAGAGGGACAGGGGCCTCTGGGGCCAACGTCCTGACTTTC CASSLERGTGASGANVLTF
TRBJ2-1 - many TRBV20-1 TGCAGTGCTAGGAATTCCCTTTACAATGAGCAGTTCTTC CSARNSLYNEQFF
TRBJ2-1 - many TRBV7-2 TGTGCCAGCAGCTTAATGTTTGTAAACAATGAGCAGTTCTTC CASSLMFVNNEQFF
TRBJ2-1 TRBD1 many TRBV27 TGTGCCAGCAGTTTATCGAGACAGGGGGATAACGAGCAGTTCTTC CASSLSRQGDNEQFF
TRBJ2-5 - few TRBV12-3/TRBV12-4 TGTGCCAGCAGTTCCCGGGACCCCGGGGCGCAAGAGACCCAGTACTTC CASSSRDPGAQETQYF
TRBJ2-4 - - TRBV4-1 TGCGCCAGCAGCCAAGATCTTGGAGGAAAAGGCATTCAGTACTTC CASSQDLGGKGIQYF
TRBJ2-5 - many TRBV29-1 TGCAGCGTTCGGCCAGAGGTCCAAGAGACCCAGTACTTC CSVRPEVQETQYF
TRBJ2-3 TRBD2 - TRBV6-2/TRBV6-3 TGTGCCAGCAGAACACTAGCGGGAGGGGATACGCAGTATTTT CASRTLAGGDTQYF
TRBJ1-1 - many TRBV18 TGTGCCAGCTCACCAACGGGCCTGAACACTGAAGCTTTCTTT CASSPTGLNTEAFF
TRBJ2-5 TRBD1 few TRBV6-2/TRBV6-3 TGTGCCAGCAATAGAGGACAGGGTGGGCAGACCCAGTACTTC CASNRGQGGQTQYF
TRBJ1-2 TRBD1 many TRBV7-2 TGTGCCAGCAGCTGGGGAATCGGACAGGGCCATGGCTACACCTTC CASSWGIGQGHGYTF
TRBJ2-5 TRBD1 many TRBV3-1 TGTGCCAGCAGCACGGACAGGGCGGAGTACTTC CASSTDRAEYF
TRBJ2-2 - many TRBV11-2 TGTGCCAGCAGCTTAGTCGGAAGTGGGAAAGGAACCGGGGAGCTGTTTTTT CASSLVGSGKGTGELFF
TRBJ2-7 TRBD1 many TRBV7-2 TGTGCCAGCAGCTTGAGGGGGCGACAGGAGCAGTACTTC CASSLRGRQEQYF
TRBJ1-2 TRBD1 - TRBV28 TGTGCCAGCATACCGGGACAGGGCTATGGCTACACCTTC CASIPGQGYGYTF
TRBJ1-2 - few TRBV27 TGTGCCAGCCGGGACGGGGCGTTCTATGGCTACACCTTC CASRDGAFYGYTF
TRBJ1-4 - - TRBV28 TGTGCCAGCAGCGGGGTATTAGGTGAAAAACTGTTTTTT CASSGVLGEKLFF
TRBJ2-2 TRBD2 many TRBV11-2 TGTGCCAGCAGCTTATTTACGGGACTAGCAGCGAACACCGGGGAGCTGTTTTTT CASSLFTGLAANTGELFF
TRBJ1-1 TRBD1 once TRBV11-2 TGTGCCAGCAGCTTGGCAGGGGGTGGTGAAGCTTTCTTT CASSLAGGGEAFF
TRBJ2-1 TRBD1 many TRBV20-1 TGCAGTGCTAGAGATCCCCAGGGGGCAGGCGATGAGCAGTTCTTC CSARDPQGAGDEQFF
TRBJ2-3 TRBD2 many TRBV6-1 TGTGCCAGCCAGCAAATAGGGGGCGGGAGGGCCGGGAAAGATACGCAGTATTTT CASQQIGGGRAGKDTQYF
TRBJ2-1 TRBD2 many TRBV12-3/TRBV12-4 TGTGCCAGCATTCAGCGGGGGGCCTACAATGAGCAGTTCTTC CASIQRGAYNEQFF
TRBJ2-1 - few TRBV15 TGTGCCACCAGCACCATGGTCCGACTTTCGAGCGGCAATGAGCAGTTCTTC CATSTMVRLSSGNEQFF
TRBJ1-5 - many TRBV2 TGTGCCAGCAGTCGAGACCCGTTTGCACAGCCCCAGCATTTT CASSRDPFAQPQHF
TRBJ2-2 - - TRBV11-3 TGTGCTAGCCTAGCGCCCGAGAACACCGGGGAGCTGTTTTTT CASLAPENTGELFF
TRBJ2-7 TRBD2 few TRBV10-3 TGTGCCATCAGCCCTTTCGGGGCGGGGGACTACGAGCAGTACTTC CAISPFGAGDYEQYF
TRBJ2-3 - few TRBV18 TGTGCCAGATCACCACCGAGCTCAGATACGCAGTATTTT CARSPPSSDTQYF
TRBJ1-2 - few TRBV6-1 TGTGCCAGCAGTGACACCCGGGGACGGAGCTATGGCTACACCTTC CASSDTRGRSYGYTF
TRBJ2-7 TRBD2 many TRBV28 TGTGCCAGCAGCGGCCGGACTAGCGGGAGAAGGACCTACGAGCAGTACTTC CASSGRTSGRRTYEQYF
TRBJ2-1 - - TRBV19 TGTGCCAGTAGTACTGCGGGAGCAGGGGGTGAGCAGTTCTTC CASSTAGAGGEQFF
TRBJ2-1 - few TRBV15 TGTGCCGCCAGCAGAGTGGGCCAGGGGCGGTCCTACAATGAGCAGTTCTTC CAASRVGQGRSYNEQFF
TRBJ2-3 - many TRBV12-3/TRBV12-4 TGTGCCAGCACCCTACTAGTTGCAGATACGCAGTATTTT CASTLLVADTQYF
TRBJ1-6 TRBD1 many TRBV28 TGTGCCAGCAGTCCCACCCGCGACGGGACAGGCCTTTCACCCCTCCACTTT CASSPTRDGTGLSPLHF
TRBJ1-1 - many TRBV19 TGTGCCAGTATGAGAGGGTACGAGGCCTCTGAAGCTTTCTTT CASMRGYEASEAFF
TRBJ2-7 - - TRBV6-1 TGTGCCAGCTCGGGATGGGCCCCCAGCGAGCAGTACTTC CASSGWAPSEQYF
TRBJ2-3 TRBD1 - TRBV10-3 TGTGCCATCACCAACCCGTTAGGGACAGGGGGAGAAGATACGCAGTATTTT CAITNPLGTGGEDTQYF
TRBJ2-2 TRBD1 many TRBV5-1 TGCGCCAGCAGCACGGACAGGGGCCCTCCGAACACCGGGGAGCTGTTTTTT CASSTDRGPPNTGELFF
TRBJ1-2 TRBD1 few TRBV14 TGTGCCAGCAGCCAAGAACCCGGACAGGAGAAGCTAAAGGGCTACACCTTC CASSQEPGQEKLKGYTF
TRBJ1-2 TRBD1 - TRBV19 TGTGCCAGTAGTATAGATCGGACAGGGGCTAACTATGGCTACACCTTC CASSIDRTGANYGYTF
TRBJ2-1 - many TRBV9 TGTGCCAGCAGCGTTGGCGGTACCTACAATGAGCAGTTCTTC CASSVGGTYNEQFF